This T cell receptor beta chain appears in the sequencing data of a study of early T cells in non-severe SARS-CoV-2 infection. This clonotype was recorded a few times. The CDR3 length is 16 residues. Trimming took 6 bases from V and 2 from J; bases not matched to a gene: 10. TCRdb analysed the 5' RACE reads with MiXCR anew, one entry per CDR3 protein. The sample consists of approximately 100,000 distinct CDR3 sequences, roughly 15% of them appearing once. Sequenced input: whole blood. The rearrangement links TRBV12-3 or TRBV12-4 to TRBJ1-2; 9 nucleotides match TRBD1. This TCR derives from an adult who was a healthcare worker with PCR-confirmed SARS-CoV-2 infection or an uninfected control (not recorded which). The DNA for the CDR3 is TGTGCCAGCAGCCACAGGGGGCGAAACCCCAACTATGGCTACACCTTC. Its protein product is CASSHRGRNPNYGYTF.